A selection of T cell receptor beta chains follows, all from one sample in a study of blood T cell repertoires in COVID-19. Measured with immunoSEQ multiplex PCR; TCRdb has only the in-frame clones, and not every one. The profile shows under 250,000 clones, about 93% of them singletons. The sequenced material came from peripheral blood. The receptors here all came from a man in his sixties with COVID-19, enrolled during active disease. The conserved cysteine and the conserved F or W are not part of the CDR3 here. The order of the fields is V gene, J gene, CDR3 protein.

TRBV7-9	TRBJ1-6	ASSLQQAPNSPLH
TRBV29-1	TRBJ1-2	SVEFGYT
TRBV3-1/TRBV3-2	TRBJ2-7	ASSPPEQGGYEQY
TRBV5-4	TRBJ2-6	ASSYGSGSGVAGANVLT
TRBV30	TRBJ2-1	AWLRLSSSYNEQF
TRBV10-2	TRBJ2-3	ASQESPTSTDTQY
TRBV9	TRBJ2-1	ASSGENEQF
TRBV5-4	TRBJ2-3	ASSLAGGPADTQY
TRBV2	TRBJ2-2	ASSLTGGDTGELF
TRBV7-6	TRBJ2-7	ASSRLARVGEQY
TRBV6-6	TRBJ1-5	ASSYSFQGAQPQH
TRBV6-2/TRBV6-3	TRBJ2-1	ASSFGTYNEQF
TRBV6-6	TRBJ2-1	ASRPGTGGNEQF
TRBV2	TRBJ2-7	ASSYGSGSYEQY
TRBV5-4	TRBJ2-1	ASSPILAGGPGDEQF
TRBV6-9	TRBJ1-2	ASSYLRTANYGYT
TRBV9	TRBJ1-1	ASSPDSGGRVMNTEAF
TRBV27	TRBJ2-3	ASRPSGVTDTQY
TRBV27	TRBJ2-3	ASSFRTGGASDTQY
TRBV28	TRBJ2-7	ASTTPGQAYEQY
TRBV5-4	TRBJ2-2	ASSHPSGGIGELF
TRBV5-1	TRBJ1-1	ASSFGEESTEAF
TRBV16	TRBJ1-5	ASSQGGTANQPQH
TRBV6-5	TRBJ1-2	ASSYQRGAGNYGYT
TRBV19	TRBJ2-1	ASTSGFSYNEQF
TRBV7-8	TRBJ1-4	ASSLVNVPVEKLF
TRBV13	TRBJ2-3	ASSFWLAESTDTQY
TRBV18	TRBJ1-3	ASSRPRDSSGNTIY
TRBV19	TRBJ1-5	ASTNGYNQPQH
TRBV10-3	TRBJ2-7	AISRDRGEQY
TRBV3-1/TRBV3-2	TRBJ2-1	ASSQELAGGLEQF
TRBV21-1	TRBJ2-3	ASSPWTGGGGTQY
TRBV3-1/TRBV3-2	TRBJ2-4	ASSQVPGQGAKNIQY
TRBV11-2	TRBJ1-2	ASSFRTANYGYT
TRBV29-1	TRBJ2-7	SVFPVPSYEQY
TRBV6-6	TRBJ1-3	ASSQQGSPSGNTIY
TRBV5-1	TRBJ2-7	ASSKSQGAHEQY